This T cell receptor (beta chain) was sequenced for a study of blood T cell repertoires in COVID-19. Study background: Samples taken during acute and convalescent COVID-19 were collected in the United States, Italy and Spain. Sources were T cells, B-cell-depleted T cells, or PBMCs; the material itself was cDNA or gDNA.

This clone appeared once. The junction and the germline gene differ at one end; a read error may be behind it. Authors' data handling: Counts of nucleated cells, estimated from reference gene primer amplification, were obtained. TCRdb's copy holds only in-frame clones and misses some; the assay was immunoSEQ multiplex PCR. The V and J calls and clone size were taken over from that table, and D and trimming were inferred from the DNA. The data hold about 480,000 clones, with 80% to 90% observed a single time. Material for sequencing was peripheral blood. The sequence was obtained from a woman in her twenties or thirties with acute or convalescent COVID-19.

In DNA form, the CDR3 reads TGTGCCAGCAGTGCGAGAGAAGCGGGACACCCACCCTTC. It codes for CASSAREAGHPPF. The gene calls are TRBV2 and TRBJ1-2; tentatively, D is TRBD1 (6 bases). The CDR3 consists of 13 residues. In germline, CDR1 is SNHLY, CDR2 FYNNEI.